This T cell receptor beta chain was captured in a study of shared clonotypes between healthy human individuals. Study findings and constraints: Clonotypes shared by all four sorted-subset donors had higher generation probabilities than non-shared clonotypes. What naive subsets generally showed was a larger estimated richness than memory subsets showed. Naive CD4 clonotype sharing across four donors was about 5%.

Per germline, CDR1 SGHDT and CDR2 YYEEEE. Trimming took 3 bases from V and 7 from J; bases not matched to a gene: 4. The CDR3 length is 13 residues. TCRdb's table, derived via immunoSEQ multiplex PCR, lists solely in-frame clones and lacks some. The sample includes over 1.5 million clones, 95% to 99% of them seen just once. Turning to this clone: Its antigen is as yet unknown.

The clonotype was recovered from a man aged 25-40 years in good health. Sequencing input: naive CD4+ T cells sorted from blood. Subset in this sample: CD45RA+ positively selected. The gene calls are TRBV5-6 and TRBJ1-1; 9 nucleotides align to TRBD1. CDR3 region: CASSWVGQGEAFF. As DNA, the CDR3 is TGTGCCAGCAGCTGGGTGGGACAGGGTGAAGCTTTCTTT.